This T cell receptor beta chain was observed in a study of T cell responses to AZD1222 COVID-19 vaccine. Findings of the study overall: Just 5 to 7 people given AZD1222 tested seropositive at baseline. The sample set comprised mostly white British donors with more females, and clonal diversity was possibly underestimated. The study reported that nearly half of spike-specific TCRs target unmutated variant regions.

Second-dose schedules of about 4 or about 12 weeks were combined. The protocol was immunoSEQ multiplex PCR, while the TCRdb copy is restricted to in-frame clones and leaves out a portion. The table records 20,000 to 30,000 clones, around 90% of them present only once. Details on this clone: Its antigen is unidentified.

The sequence was collected from an adult who received the AZD1222 COVID-19 vaccine. The sample here was peripheral blood, taken 28 days after the second AZD1222 dose.

CDR3 region: CASRPSGYGYTF. The CDR3, as DNA: TGTGCCAGCAGACCATCAGGGTATGGCTACACCTTC. V and J are TRBV6-5 and TRBJ1-2; a weak D match, TRBD1 (5 bases). V was cut by 6 bases and J by 5 bases, with 10 bases left in between. The CDR3 spans 12 residues. Germline assignment: CDR1 MNHEY and CDR2 SVGAGI.